Listed here are 10 T cell receptor beta chains from one sample, sequenced in a study of cytomegalovirus exposure and HLA in healthy donors. Use of 60 Vbeta and 13 Jbeta primers characterized the PCR. Some clones are missing from TCRdb's copy, which holds only in-frame ones; the method was immunoSEQ multiplex PCR. The profile shows 65,000 to 90,000 clones, under 85% of them singletons. The sample consisted of PBMCs. These receptors all come from a woman aged 40 to 50 in good health and CMV-seropositive.

The V gene is TRBV30, the J gene TRBJ1-5, with D hard to call. The CDR3 contains 12 residues. CDR1 is GTSNPN, CDR2 SVGIG, per germline (reference sequence). CDR3 in amino acids: CAAGEINQPQHF. The CDR3 nucleotides are TGTGCGGCTGGAGAGATCAATCAGCCCCAGCATTTT.

V usage is TRBV28 and J usage is TRBJ2-7, with 7 bases lining up with TRBD2. The CDR3 length is 12 residues. The V segment lost 10 bases and the J segment 5 bases; nucleotides outside the gene matches: 8. Germline V gives CDR1 MDHEN, CDR2 SYDVKM. In nucleotides, the CDR3 is TGTGCCACCACTGGGGGGGTTAACGAGCAGTACTTC. It specifies CATTGGVNEQYF. The entire variable domain, with the rest obtained from reference TRBV28 and TRBJ2-7, is as follows: DVKVTQSSRYLVKRTGEKVFLECVQDMDHENMFWYRQDPGLGLRLIYFSYDVKMKEKGDIPEGYSVSREKKERFSLILESASTNQTSMYLCATTGGVNEQYFGPGTRLTVT.

In DNA form, the CDR3 reads TGTGCCAGTAGCCACAGGGGGCTGTTGGAGCAGTACTTC. Protein product: CASSHRGLLEQYF. J is TRBJ2-7 and V is TRBV19, with 9 nucleotides matching TRBD1. Germline assignment: CDR1 LNHDA and CDR2 SQIVND (reference sequence). The junction had 7 bases not matched to a gene; V was cut back by 6 bases and J by 7 bases. The CDR3 sequence is 13 residues long.

This clone has a handful of counts. The J gene is TRBJ2-1, the V gene TRBV6-1, with TRBD2 matching over 9 bases. The CDR3 runs 15 residues. V was pared by 2 bases and J by 9 bases, with 8 bases of the junction left unmatched. Looked up from germline, CDR1 is MNHNS and CDR2 is SASEGT. CDR3 in amino acids: CASSELAGSDGEQFF. In nucleotides, the CDR3 is TGTGCCAGCAGTGAACTAGCGGGGTCAGATGGTGAGCAGTTCTTC.

This sequence joins TRBV7-2 and TRBJ2-7, with 11 bases that match TRBD1. Germline-derived CDR1 and CDR2 are SGHTA and FQGNSA. J gave up 7 bases and V 5 bases, and 4 bases lay outside the gene matches. The CDR3 contains 13 residues. The DNA of the CDR3 is TGTGCCAGCAGCATAGGGACAGGGGGTGAGCAGTACTTC. It is translated as CASSIGTGGEQYF.

This clone was detected only a few times. V gene TRBV28 combines with J gene TRBJ2-7; 8 bases match TRBD1. The V gene's germline CDR1 is MDHEN and CDR2 SYDVKM. The CDR3 contains 16 residues. V trimming: 2 bases; J trimming: 1 base; junction bases outside the gene matches: 7. The CDR3 sequence: CASSLSSGQESYEQYF. CDR3 bases: TGTGCCAGCAGTTTAAGTTCGGGACAGGAATCCTACGAGCAGTACTTC.

This clone was picked up one time. The CDR3 loop is CASRPHRGPYEQYF. CDR3 nucleotides: TGTGCCAGCAGACCACACAGGGGGCCCTACGAGCAGTACTTC. J is TRBJ2-7 and V is TRBV6-5; 9 positions match TRBD1. With 6 bases clipped from V and 2 bases from J, the junction kept 5 bases outside the gene matches. Per germline, CDR1 MNHEY and CDR2 SVGAGI. The CDR3 covers 14 residues.

This chain links TRBV15 with TRBJ2-5; a weak D match, TRBD1 (5 bases). V was trimmed by 0 bases and J by 0 bases, leaving 8 bases between them. The CDR3 spans 15 residues. Looked up from germline, CDR1 is LNHNV and CDR2 is YYDKDF (reference sequence). The CDR3, as DNA: TGTGCCACCAGCAGAGATTGGGGCCACCAAGAGACCCAGTACTTC. It is translated as CATSRDWGHQETQYF.

CDR3 loop: CASSRSLASSTDTQYF. In nucleotides, the CDR3 is TGCGCCAGCAGCAGATCTCTAGCATCCTCCACAGATACGCAGTATTTT. V and J are TRBV5-1 and TRBJ2-3, with D perhaps TRBD2 (5 bases). The germline V gene has CDR1 SGHRS and CDR2 YFSETQ. Between the trimmed V and J ends, which lost 4 bases and 2 bases, there was a span of 17 bases. The CDR3 is 16 amino acids. The full variable domain, completed using reference TRBV5-1 and TRBJ2-3, is KAGVTQTPRYLIKTRGQQVTLSCSPISGHRSVSWYQQTPGQGLQFLFEYFSETQRNKGNFPGRFSGRQFSNSRSEMNVSTLELGDSALYLCASSRSLASSTDTQYFGPGTRLTVL.

The rearrangement joins TRBV11-2 to TRBJ2-3; 11 bases fit TRBD1. The CDR3 consists of 20 residues. The junction had 13 bases not matched to a gene; V was cut back by 0 bases and J by 2 bases. CDR1 is SGHAT and CDR2 is FQNNGV in the germline V gene. CDR3 protein: CASSLEMDRGLKSYTDTQYF. The CDR3, as DNA: TGTGCCAGCAGCTTAGAAATGGACAGGGGGCTTAAGTCTTACACAGATACGCAGTATTTT.